What follows is one T cell receptor (beta chain) and its context. The same CDR3 can be traced to other DNA sequences in this sample. This table comes from immunoSEQ multiplex PCR, and its TCRdb copy is limited to in-frame clones, with some not included. The repertoire holds about 310,000 clones, with around 87% as singletons. CDR3 length: 14 residues. Germline trimming cut 0 bases from V and 6 bases from J; bases unmatched to any gene: 1. Germline CDR1 and CDR2: MNHEY and SVGEGT. The record originates from a study of blood T cell repertoires in COVID-19. The sample consisted of peripheral blood. This TCR derives from a man aged 65 to 79 with acute or convalescent COVID-19. This chain joins TRBV6-2 or TRBV6-3 and TRBJ1-5, with TRBD1 matching over 8 bases. CDR3 in amino acids: CASSYSTGAQPQHF. DNA of the CDR3: TGTGCCAGCAGTTACTCGACAGGGGCTCAGCCCCAGCATTTT.